What follows is one T cell receptor beta chain and its context. The sample is drawn from a study of blood T cell repertoires in COVID-19. The table came from immunoSEQ multiplex PCR; TCRdb's copy has only in-frame clones and leaves some out. Among roughly 140,000 clones, roughly 80% were seen once, and the ten largest hold 3.5% to 4%. Germline CDR1 is MGHDK and CDR2 is SYGVNS. The CDR3 has 16 amino acids. V dropped 3 bases and J dropped 4; count of bases not matched to a gene: 5. Specimen: peripheral blood. The chain links TRBV25-1 to TRBJ2-7; 14 nucleotides agree with TRBD2. The origin of this receptor is a man aged 65 to 85 who had recovered from COVID-19. CDR3 protein: CASSDWGLAGVYEQYF. The CDR3 bases are TGTGCCAGCAGTGACTGGGGACTAGCGGGAGTTTACGAGCAGTACTTC.